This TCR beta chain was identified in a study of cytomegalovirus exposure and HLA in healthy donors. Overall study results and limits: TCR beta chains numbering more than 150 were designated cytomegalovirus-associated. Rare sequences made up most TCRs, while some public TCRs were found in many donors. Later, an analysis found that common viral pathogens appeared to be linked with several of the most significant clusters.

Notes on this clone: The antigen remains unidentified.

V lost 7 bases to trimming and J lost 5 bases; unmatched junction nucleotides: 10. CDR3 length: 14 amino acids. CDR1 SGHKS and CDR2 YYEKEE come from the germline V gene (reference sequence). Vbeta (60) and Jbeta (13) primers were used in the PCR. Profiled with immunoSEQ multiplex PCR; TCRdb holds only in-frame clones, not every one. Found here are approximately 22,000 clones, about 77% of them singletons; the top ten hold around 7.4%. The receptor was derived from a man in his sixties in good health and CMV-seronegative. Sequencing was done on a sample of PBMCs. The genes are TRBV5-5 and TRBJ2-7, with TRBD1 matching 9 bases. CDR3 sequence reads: CASGGGTGIHEQYF. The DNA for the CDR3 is TGTGCCAGCGGTGGGGGGACAGGGATCCACGAGCAGTACTTC.